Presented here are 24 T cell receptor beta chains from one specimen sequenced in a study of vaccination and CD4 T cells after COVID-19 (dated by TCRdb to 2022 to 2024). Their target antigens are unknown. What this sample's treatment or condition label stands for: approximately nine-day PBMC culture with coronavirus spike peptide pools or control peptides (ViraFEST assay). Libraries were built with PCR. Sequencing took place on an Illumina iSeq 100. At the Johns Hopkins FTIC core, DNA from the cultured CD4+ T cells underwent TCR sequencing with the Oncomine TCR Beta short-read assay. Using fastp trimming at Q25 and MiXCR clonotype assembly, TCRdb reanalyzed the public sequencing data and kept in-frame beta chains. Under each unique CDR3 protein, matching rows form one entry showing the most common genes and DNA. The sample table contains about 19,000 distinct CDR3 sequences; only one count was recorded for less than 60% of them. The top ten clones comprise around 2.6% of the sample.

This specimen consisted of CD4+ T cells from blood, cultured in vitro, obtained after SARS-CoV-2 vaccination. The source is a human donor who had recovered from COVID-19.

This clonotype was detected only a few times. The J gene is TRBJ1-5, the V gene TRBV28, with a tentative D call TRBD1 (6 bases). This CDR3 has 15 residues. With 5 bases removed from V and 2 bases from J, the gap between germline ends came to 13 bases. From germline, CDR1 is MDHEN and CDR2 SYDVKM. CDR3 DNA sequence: TGTGCCAGCAGTCATCCCAGGGGACGCAATCAGCCCCAGCATTTT. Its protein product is CASSHPRGRNQPQHF. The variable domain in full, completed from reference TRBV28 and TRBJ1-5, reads DVKVTQSSRYLVKRTGEKVFLECVQDMDHENMFWYRQDPGLGLRLIYFSYDVKMKEKGDIPEGYSVSREKKERFSLILESASTNQTSMYLCASSHPRGRNQPQHFGDGTRLSIL.

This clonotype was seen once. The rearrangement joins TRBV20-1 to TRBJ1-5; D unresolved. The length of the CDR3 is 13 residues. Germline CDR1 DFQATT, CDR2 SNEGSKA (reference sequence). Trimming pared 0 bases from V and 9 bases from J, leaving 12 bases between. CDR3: CSAREVVQGPQHF. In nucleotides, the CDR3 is TGCAGTGCTAGAGAAGTAGTACAAGGGCCCCAGCATTTT.

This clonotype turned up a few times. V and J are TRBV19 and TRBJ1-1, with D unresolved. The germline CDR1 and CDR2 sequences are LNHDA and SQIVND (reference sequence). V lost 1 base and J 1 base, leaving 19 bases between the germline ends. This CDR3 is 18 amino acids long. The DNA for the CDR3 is TGTGCCAGTAGTATAGTCGGTGGTTTGAGTGGAACGAACACTGAAGCTTTCTTT. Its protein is CASSIVGGLSGTNTEAFF.

This chain's CDR3 is CASRPGLAGGETQYF. The CDR3 nucleotides are TGTGCCAGCAGACCCGGACTAGCGGGCGGGGAGACCCAGTACTTC. This rearrangement joins TRBV6-1 to TRBJ2-5; 11 bases align to TRBD2. CDR1 MNHNS and CDR2 SASEGT come from the germline V gene. CDR3 size: 15 residues. The J segment lost 5 bases and the V segment lost 6 bases, leaving 8 bases of the junction unmatched.

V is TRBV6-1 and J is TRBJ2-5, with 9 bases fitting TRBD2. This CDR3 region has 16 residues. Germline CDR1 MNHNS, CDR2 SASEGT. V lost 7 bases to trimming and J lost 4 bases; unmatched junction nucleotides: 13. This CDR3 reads CASTLRSGGPRETQYF. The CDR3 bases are TGTGCCAGCACTCTTCGAAGCGGGGGGCCTCGAGAGACCCAGTACTTC.

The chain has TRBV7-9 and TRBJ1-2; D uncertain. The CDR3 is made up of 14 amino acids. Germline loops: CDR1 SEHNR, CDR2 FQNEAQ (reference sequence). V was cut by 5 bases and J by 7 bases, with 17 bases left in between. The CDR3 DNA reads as TGTGCCAGCAGCCCCGCGGGCCGGGCGGGTGGCTACACCTTC. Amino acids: CASSPAGRAGGYTF.

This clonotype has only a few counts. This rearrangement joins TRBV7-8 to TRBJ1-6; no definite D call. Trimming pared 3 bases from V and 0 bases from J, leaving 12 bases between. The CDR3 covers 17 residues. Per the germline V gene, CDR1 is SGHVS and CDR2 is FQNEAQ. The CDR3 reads CASSLTAFSSYNSPLHF. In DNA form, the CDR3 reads TGTGCCAGCAGCTTGACCGCCTTTAGCTCCTATAATTCACCCCTCCACTTT.

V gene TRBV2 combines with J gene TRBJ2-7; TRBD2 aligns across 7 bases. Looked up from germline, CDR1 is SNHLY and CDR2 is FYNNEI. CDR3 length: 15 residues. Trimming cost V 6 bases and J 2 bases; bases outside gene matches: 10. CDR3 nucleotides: TGTGCCAGCAGGGATATTGTAGGACTAGCCTACGAGCAGTACTTC. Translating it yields CASRDIVGLAYEQYF.

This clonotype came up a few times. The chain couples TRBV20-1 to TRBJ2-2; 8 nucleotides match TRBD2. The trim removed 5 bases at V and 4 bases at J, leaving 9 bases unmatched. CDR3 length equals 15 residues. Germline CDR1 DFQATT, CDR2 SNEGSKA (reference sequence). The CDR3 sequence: CSAPKSGRITGELFF. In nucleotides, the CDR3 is TGCAGTGCTCCAAAGAGCGGGAGAATCACCGGGGAGCTGTTTTTT.

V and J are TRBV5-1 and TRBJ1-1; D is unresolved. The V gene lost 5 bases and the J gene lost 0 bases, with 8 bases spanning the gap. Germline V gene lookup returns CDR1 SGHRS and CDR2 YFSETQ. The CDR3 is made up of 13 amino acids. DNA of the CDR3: TGCGCCAGCAGGCAGGAGATGAACACTGAAGCTTTCTTT. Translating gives CASRQEMNTEAFF.

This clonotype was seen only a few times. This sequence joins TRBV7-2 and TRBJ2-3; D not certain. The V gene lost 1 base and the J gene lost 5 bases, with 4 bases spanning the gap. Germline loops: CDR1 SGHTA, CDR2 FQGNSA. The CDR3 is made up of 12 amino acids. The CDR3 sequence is CASSLGVDTQYF. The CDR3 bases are TGTGCCAGCAGCTTAGGGGTAGATACGCAGTATTTT.

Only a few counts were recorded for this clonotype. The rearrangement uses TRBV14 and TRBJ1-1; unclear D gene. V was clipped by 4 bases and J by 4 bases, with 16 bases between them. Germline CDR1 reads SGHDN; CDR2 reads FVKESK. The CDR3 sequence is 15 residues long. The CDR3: CASSPYGRGGTEAFF. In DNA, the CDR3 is TGTGCCAGCAGCCCTTACGGACGGGGAGGCACTGAAGCTTTCTTT.

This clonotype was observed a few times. CDR3 coding DNA: TGCAGCGTCGACAGGAAGGGCACTGAAGCTTTCTTT. This codes for CSVDRKGTEAFF. The chain uses TRBV29-1 and TRBJ1-1; TRBD1 might be the D (6 bases). The germline V gene encodes CDR1 SQVTM and CDR2 ANQGSEA. The CDR3 loop spans 12 amino acids. Deletions cut 6 bases from V and 4 bases from J, with 12 bases between.

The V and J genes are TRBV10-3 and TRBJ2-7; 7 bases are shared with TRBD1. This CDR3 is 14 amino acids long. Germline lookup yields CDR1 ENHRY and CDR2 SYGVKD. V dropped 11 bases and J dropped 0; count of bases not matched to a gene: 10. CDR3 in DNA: TGTGCCGTACGACCGGGACAGAGCTCCTACGAGCAGTACTTC. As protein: CAVRPGQSSYEQYF.

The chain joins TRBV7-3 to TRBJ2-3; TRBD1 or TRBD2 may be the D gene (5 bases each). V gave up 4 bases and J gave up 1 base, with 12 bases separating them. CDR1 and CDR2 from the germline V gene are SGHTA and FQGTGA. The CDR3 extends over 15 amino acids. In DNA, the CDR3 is TGTGCCAGCAGCTCAATGGGACGGGGCACAGATACGCAGTATTTT. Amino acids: CASSSMGRGTDTQYF.

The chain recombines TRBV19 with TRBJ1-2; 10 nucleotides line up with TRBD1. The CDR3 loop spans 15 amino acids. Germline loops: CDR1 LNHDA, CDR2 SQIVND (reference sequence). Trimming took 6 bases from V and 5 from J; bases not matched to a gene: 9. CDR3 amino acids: CASSTPGQGLYGYTF. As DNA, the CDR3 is TGTGCCAGTAGCACACCGGGACAGGGGCTATATGGCTACACCTTC.

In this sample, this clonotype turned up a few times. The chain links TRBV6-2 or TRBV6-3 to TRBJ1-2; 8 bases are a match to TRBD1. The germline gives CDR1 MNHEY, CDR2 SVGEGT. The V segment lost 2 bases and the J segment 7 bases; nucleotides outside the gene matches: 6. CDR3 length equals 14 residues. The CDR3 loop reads CASSYGQGAFGYTF. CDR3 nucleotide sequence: TGTGCCAGCAGTTACGGGCAGGGGGCGTTTGGCTACACCTTC.

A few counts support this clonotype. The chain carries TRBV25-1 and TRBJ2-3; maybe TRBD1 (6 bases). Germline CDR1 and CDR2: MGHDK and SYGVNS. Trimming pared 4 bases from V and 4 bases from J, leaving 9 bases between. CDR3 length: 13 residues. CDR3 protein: CASSGDTSDTQYF. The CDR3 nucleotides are TGTGCCAGCAGTGGGGACACCTCAGATACGCAGTATTTT.

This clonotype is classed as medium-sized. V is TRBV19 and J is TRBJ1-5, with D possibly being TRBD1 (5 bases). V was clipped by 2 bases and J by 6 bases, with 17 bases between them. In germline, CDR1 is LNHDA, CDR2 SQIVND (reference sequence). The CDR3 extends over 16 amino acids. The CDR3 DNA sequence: TGTGCCAGTAGTATAAAGGGATCCCAGGGCGGTCAGCCCCAGCATTTT. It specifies CASSIKGSQGGQPQHF.

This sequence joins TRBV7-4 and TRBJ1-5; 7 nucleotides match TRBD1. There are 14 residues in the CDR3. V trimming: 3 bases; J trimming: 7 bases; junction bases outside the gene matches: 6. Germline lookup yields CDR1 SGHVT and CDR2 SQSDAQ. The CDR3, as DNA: TGTGCCAGCAGCTTGAAGGGGGCACGGCAGCCCCAGCATTTT. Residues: CASSLKGARQPQHF. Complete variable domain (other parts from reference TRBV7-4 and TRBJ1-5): GAGVSQSPRYKVAKRGRDVALRCDSISGHVTLYWYRQTLGQGSEVLTYSQSDAQRDKSGRPSGRFSAERPERSVSTLKIQRTEQGDSAVYLCASSLKGARQPQHFGDGTRLSIL.

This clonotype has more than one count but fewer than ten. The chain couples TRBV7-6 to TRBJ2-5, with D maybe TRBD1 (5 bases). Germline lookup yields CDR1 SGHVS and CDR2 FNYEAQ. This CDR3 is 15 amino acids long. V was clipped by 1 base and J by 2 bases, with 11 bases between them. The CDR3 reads CASSLGQGRQETQYF. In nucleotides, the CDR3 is TGTGCCAGCAGCTTAGGCCAGGGAAGGCAAGAGACCCAGTACTTC.

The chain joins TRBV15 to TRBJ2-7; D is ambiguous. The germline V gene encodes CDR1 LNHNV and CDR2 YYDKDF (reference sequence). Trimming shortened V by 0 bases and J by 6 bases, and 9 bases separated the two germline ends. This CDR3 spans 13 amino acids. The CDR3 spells CATSRDRWAEQYF. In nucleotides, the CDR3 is TGTGCCACCAGCAGAGATCGGTGGGCCGAGCAGTACTTC. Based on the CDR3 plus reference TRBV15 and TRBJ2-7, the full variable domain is DAMVIQNPRYQVTQFGKPVTLSCSQTLNHNVMYWYQQKSSQAPKLLFHYYDKDFNNEADTPDNFQSRRPNTSFCFLDIRSPGLGDTAMYLCATSRDRWAEQYFGPGTRLTVT.

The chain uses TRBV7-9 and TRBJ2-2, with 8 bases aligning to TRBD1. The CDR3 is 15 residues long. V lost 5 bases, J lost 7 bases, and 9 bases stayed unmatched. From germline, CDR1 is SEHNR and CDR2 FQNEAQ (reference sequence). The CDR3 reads CASSTLDRVGGELFF. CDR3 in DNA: TGTGCCAGCAGCACCCTGGACAGGGTTGGCGGGGAGCTGTTTTTT.

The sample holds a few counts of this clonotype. This chain's CDR3 is CSAQDSKETQYF. CDR3 DNA: TGCAGCGCCCAAGACAGCAAAGAGACCCAGTACTTC. V usage is TRBV29-1 and J usage is TRBJ2-5; weak D call: TRBD1 (5 bases). The V end lost 7 bases, the J end lost 3 bases, and 12 bases lay between the germline ends. From germline, CDR1 is SQVTM and CDR2 ANQGSEA. The CDR3 extends over 12 amino acids.